The rows below give T cell receptor beta chains drawn from one sample of a study of glioma-infiltrating T cells after dendritic cell vaccination. Data came from immunoSEQ multiplex PCR; TCRdb stores just in-frame clones and leaves some out. The sample includes 100,000 to 120,000 clones, 90% of them seen just once. Sample: blood, taken after dendritic cell vaccination. The receptors stem from a human donor with glioblastoma. Each CDR3 is given with its conserved first and last residue. Each record gives: V gene, clone size, J gene, CDR3 protein. The size of a clone is reported for some rows only, either as once, few or many, or as a class for expanded clones.

>TRBV9|NA|TRBJ2-1
CASSVGLMGGNDEQFF
>TRBV6-1|NA|TRBJ1-2
CASSDRRYGYTF
>TRBV7-9|NA|TRBJ2-7
CASSLPLAREQYF
>TRBV6-5|NA|TRBJ2-1
CASSYSSGIKNEQFF
>TRBV7-8|NA|TRBJ2-7
CASSPQYEQYF
>TRBV6-6|NA|TRBJ1-1
CASSYRDSNTEAFF
>TRBV2|NA|TRBJ1-1
CASSRALGPAFF
>TRBV5-4|once|TRBJ2-2
CASSPAASGGTGELFF
>TRBV10-3|NA|TRBJ1-1
CAIREGQTAEAFF
>TRBV7-8|NA|TRBJ2-5
CASSFWLAGGIQETQYF
>TRBV29-1|NA|TRBJ1-4
CSVPLLDRGVEKLFF
>TRBV6-1|NA|TRBJ1-1
CASSNTGNTEAFF
>TRBV7-9|NA|TRBJ2-1
CASSLRTSGSNEQFF
>TRBV13|NA|TRBJ2-5
CASSLGNATEKPQETQYF
>TRBV2|NA|TRBJ1-4
CASSETSGREKLFF
>TRBV7-3|NA|TRBJ2-1
CASSLVIAGYNEQFF
>TRBV2|NA|TRBJ1-2
CASSGSDSNLYGYTF
>TRBV21-1|NA|TRBJ1-5
CASSKRAVYQPQHF
>TRBV6-5|NA|TRBJ1-2
CASSYSGQGGYGYTF
>TRBV13|NA|TRBJ2-5
CASSSRGGPETQYF
>TRBV30|NA|TRBJ1-2
CAGITGDYGYTF
>TRBV30|NA|TRBJ2-3
CAWSVRGADTQYF